The rows below give T cell receptor beta chains drawn from one sample of a study of CD8+CD57+ T cells in acquired aplastic anemia. MiXCR, applied by TCRdb to the reads, yields one record per CDR3 protein. Of around 180,000 distinct CDR3 sequences detected, approximately 48% appear once; the ten largest clones hold approximately 12%. The sequenced sample consisted of sorted CD4+, CD8+, or CD8+CD57+ T cells (not recorded which) from PBMCs. All receptors come from a human donor with aplastic anemia. The CDR3 runs from the conserved cysteine through the conserved F or W.

J gene	V gene	CDR3 protein
TRBJ2-7	TRBV15	CATSRNPSSYEQYF
TRBJ1-1	TRBV7-9	CASSRTDNEGAFF
TRBJ2-5	TRBV7-9	CASSLEGRRGETQYF
TRBJ2-3	TRBV24-1	CATSDPILGGTQYF
TRBJ1-6	TRBV4-1	CASSHDRRDRDHSPLHF
TRBJ2-6	TRBV6-1	CASSPNSGANVLTF
TRBJ2-4	TRBV19	CASSRGDGLKNIQYF
TRBJ1-3	TRBV2	CASSEDSPSGNTIYF
TRBJ1-4	TRBV2	CASSPSGRQKLFF
TRBJ2-5	TRBV7-2	CASSYRGGETQYF
TRBJ2-7	TRBV18	CASSRTGSGEQYF
TRBJ1-6	TRBV5-1	CASSLRTGTEGSPLHF
TRBJ1-1	TRBV7-9	CASSLGQSFTEAFF
TRBJ1-2	TRBV19	CASSIPSSWYGYTF
TRBJ1-5	TRBV10-3	CATRDSNQPQHF
TRBJ2-5	TRBV25-1	CASSESRRAGETQYF
TRBJ2-7	TRBV7-6	CASSPDETIHEQYF
TRBJ2-3	TRBV29-1	CSGGLAGNLGTQYF
TRBJ1-2	TRBV3-2	CASSQRQGDGYTF
TRBJ2-7	TRBV2	CASRKGQGFHEQYF
TRBJ2-3	TRBV5-1	CASSFRGVSTDTQYF
TRBJ2-2	TRBV5-6	CASSPTGRKTGELFF